Listed below are T cell receptor beta chains from one sample, sequenced in a study of shared clonotypes between healthy human individuals. Sequencing was performed with immunoSEQ multiplex PCR; in TCRdb, only in-frame clones are kept and a portion is missing. The sample has some 2 million clones, 95% seen once. The sample comprised naive CD4+ T cells sorted from blood. The receptor set was obtained from a man aged 18 to 29 in good health. Each CDR3 is given with its conserved first and last residue. Fields, in order: D gene, V gene, clone size, J gene, CDR3 DNA, CDR3 protein. The D gene is left open where the match is weak. Where a row states a size, it is once, few, many or the class of an expanded clone; other rows omit it.

NA,TRBV18,NA,TRBJ2-3,TGTGCCAGCTCATCCCAGGGAGATACGCAGTATTTT,CASSSQGDTQYF
TRBD1,TRBV19,NA,TRBJ1-5,TGTGCCAGTAGTAGGACAGGGAACAATCAGCCCCAGCATTTT,CASSRTGNNQPQHF
NA,TRBV9,NA,TRBJ1-1,TGTGCCAGCAGCGCCCCACTTAACACTGAAGCTTTCTTT,CASSAPLNTEAFF
NA,TRBV6-5,NA,TRBJ1-6,TGTGCCAGCAGTTACGGTGGGAACTCCTATAATTCACCCCTCCACTTT,CASSYGGNSYNSPLHF
NA,TRBV9,NA,TRBJ1-5,TGTGCCAGCAGCACCAGGGACGAGAGGCAGCCCCAGCATTTT,CASSTRDERQPQHF
NA,TRBV28,NA,TRBJ2-7,TGTGCCAGCAGTTCCCCCCCGGGGGACAGCTACGAGCAGTACTTC,CASSSPPGDSYEQYF
NA,TRBV2,NA,TRBJ1-5,TGTGCCAGCAGTGAAGCCCAGGGCGGAAGGAGCAATCAGCCCCAGCATTTT,CASSEAQGGRSNQPQHF
TRBD1,TRBV10-3,NA,TRBJ1-2,TGTGCCATCAGTGAGCTCCCGGGACAGGGGGCTCACTATGGCTACACCTTC,CAISELPGQGAHYGYTF
NA,TRBV7-9,NA,TRBJ2-3,TGTGCCAGCAGCATAGACAGTCAAATCACAGATACGCAGTATTTT,CASSIDSQITDTQYF
TRBD1,TRBV10-1,few,TRBJ1-5,TGCGCCAGCAGGGGACAGTATAGCAATCAGCCCCAGCATTTT,CASRGQYSNQPQHF